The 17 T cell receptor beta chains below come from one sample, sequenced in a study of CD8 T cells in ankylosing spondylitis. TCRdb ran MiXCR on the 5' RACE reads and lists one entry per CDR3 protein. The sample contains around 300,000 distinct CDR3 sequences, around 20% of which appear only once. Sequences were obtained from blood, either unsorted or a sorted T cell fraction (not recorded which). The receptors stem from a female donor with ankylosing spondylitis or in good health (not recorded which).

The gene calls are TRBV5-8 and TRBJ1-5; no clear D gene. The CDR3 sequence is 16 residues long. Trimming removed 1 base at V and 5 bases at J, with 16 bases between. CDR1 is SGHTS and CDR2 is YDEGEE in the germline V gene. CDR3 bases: TGTGCCAGCAGCTTGACGGACCGACCATTTGATCAGCCCCAGCATTTT. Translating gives CASSLTDRPFDQPQHF.

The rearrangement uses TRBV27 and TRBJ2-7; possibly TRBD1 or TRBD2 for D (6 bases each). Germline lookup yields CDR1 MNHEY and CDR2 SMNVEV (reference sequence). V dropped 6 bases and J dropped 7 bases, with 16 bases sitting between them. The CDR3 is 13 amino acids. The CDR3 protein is CASRPRGTGEQYF. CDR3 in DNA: TGTGCCAGCAGACCGAGGGGGACTGGGGAGCAGTACTTC.

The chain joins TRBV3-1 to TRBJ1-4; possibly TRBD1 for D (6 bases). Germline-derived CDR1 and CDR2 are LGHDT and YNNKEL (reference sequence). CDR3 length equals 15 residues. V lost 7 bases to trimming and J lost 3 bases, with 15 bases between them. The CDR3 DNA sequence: TGTGCCAGCACTCCAAGGGGGACACCTAATGAAAAACTGTTTTTT. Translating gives CASTPRGTPNEKLFF. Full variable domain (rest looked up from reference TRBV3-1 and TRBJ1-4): DTAVSQTPKYLVTQMGNDKSIKCEQNLGHDTMYWYKQDSKKFLKIMFSYNNKELIINETVPNRFSPKSPDKAHLNLHINSLELGDSAVYFCASTPRGTPNEKLFFGSGTQLSVL.

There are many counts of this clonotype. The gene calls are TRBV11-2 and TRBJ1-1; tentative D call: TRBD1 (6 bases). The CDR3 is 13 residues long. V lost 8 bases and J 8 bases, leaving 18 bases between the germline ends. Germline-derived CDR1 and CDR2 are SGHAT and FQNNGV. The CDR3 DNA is TGTGCCAGCGGCCTTGGACAGAACCCCGAAGCTTTCTTT. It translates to CASGLGQNPEAFF.

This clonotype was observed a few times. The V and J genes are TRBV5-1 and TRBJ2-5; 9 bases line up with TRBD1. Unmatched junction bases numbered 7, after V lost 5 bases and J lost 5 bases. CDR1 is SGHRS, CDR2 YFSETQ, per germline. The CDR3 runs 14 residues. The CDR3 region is CASSLQGAGETQYF. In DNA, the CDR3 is TGCGCCAGCAGTTTACAGGGGGCAGGGGAGACCCAGTACTTC.

CDR3 nucleotide sequence: TGTGCCAGCAGTGAAAACGGGAGGGCCGGTGAGACCCAGTACTTC. Translated, it gives CASSENGRAGETQYF. V and J are TRBV6-1 and TRBJ2-5; TRBD2 matches 8 bases. V gave up 2 bases and J gave up 5 bases; unmatched junction bases: 7. CDR1 MNHNS and CDR2 SASEGT come from the germline V gene. The CDR3 is made up of 15 amino acids.

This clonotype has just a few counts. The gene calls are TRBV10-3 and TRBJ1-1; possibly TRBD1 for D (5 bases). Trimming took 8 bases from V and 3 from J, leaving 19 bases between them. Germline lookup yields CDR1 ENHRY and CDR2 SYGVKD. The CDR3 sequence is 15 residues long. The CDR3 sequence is CAISEGLPSYTEAFF. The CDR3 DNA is TGTGCCATCTCCGAGGGACTACCTAGTTACACTGAAGCTTTCTTT.

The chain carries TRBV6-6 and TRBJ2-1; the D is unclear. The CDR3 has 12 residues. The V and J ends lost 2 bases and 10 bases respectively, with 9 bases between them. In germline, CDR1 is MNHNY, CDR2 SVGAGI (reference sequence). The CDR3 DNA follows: TGTGCCAGCAGTTACAGCCTACTAGAGCAGTTCTTC. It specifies CASSYSLLEQFF.

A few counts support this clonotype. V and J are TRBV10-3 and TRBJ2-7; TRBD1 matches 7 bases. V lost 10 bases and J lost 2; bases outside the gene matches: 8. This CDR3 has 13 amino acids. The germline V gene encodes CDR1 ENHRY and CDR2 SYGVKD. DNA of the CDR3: TGTGCCACCCAGGGGGACGGACCCTACGAGCAGTACTTC. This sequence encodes CATQGDGPYEQYF.

In DNA form, the CDR3 reads TGTGCCAGCATCCAGGGGTTGGGTCAGCCCCAGCATTTT. Translation: CASIQGLGQPQHF. The chain uses TRBV6-2 or TRBV6-3 and TRBJ1-5; D may be TRBD1 (6 bases). The V end lost 7 bases, the J end lost 6 bases, and 13 bases lay between the germline ends. CDR1 and CDR2 from the germline V gene are MNHEY and SVGEGT. This CDR3 is built from 13 residues.

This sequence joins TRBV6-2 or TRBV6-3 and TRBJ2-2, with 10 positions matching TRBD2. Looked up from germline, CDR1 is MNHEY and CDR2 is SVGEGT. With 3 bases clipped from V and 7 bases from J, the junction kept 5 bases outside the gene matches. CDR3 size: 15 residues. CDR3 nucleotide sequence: TGTGCCAGCAGTTATGCCCTAGCGGGAGTCGGGGAGCTGTTTTTT. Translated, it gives CASSYALAGVGELFF.

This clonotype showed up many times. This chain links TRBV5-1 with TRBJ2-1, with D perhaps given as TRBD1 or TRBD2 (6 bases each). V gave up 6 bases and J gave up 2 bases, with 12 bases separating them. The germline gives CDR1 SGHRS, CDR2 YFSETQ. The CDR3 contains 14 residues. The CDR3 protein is CASTPGGAYNEQFF. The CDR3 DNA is TGCGCCAGCACCCCCGGGGGCGCCTACAATGAGCAGTTCTTC.

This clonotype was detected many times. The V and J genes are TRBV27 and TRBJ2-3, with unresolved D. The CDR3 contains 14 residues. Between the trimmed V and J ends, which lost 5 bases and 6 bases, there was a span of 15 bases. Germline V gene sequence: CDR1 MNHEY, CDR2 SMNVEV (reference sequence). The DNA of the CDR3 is TGTGCCAGCAGTGCGCAGACCGCTTGGGATACGCAGTATTTT. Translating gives CASSAQTAWDTQYF.

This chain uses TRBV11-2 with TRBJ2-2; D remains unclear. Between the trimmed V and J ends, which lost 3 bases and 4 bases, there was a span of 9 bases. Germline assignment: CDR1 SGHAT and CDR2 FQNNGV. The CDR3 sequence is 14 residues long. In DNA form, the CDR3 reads TGTGCCAGCAGCTTGGCAGTCCTCACCGGGGAGCTGTTTTTT. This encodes CASSLAVLTGELFF.

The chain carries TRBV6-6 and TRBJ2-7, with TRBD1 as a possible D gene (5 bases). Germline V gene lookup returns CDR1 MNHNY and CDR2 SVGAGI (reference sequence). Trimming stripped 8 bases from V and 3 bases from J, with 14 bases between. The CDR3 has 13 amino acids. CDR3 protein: CASGSTEIYEQYF. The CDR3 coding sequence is TGTGCCAGCGGGTCGACAGAAATCTACGAGCAGTACTTC.

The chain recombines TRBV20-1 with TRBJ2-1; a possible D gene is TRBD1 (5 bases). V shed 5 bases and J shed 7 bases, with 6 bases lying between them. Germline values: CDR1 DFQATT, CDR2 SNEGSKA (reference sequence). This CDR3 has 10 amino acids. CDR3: CSAQGNEQFF. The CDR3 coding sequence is TGCAGTGCTCAGGGTAATGAGCAGTTCTTC.

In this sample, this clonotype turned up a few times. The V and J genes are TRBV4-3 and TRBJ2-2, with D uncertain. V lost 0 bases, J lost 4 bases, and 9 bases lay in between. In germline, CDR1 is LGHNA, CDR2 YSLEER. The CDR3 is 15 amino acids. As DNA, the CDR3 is TGCGCCAGCAGCCAAGATACCCTATTCACCGGGGAGCTGTTTTTT. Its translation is CASSQDTLFTGELFF.